These 21 T cell receptor beta chains came from one sample sequenced in a study of control samples from healthy donors and cancer patients. This table comes from immunoSEQ multiplex PCR, and its TCRdb copy is limited to in-frame clones, with some not included. This table has about 100,000 clones, around 89% appearing once. Sample: blood. These receptors were collected from a man aged 25 to 45 in good health.

The rearrangement joins TRBV2 to TRBJ2-2; 9 positions match TRBD2. The CDR3 sequence is 18 residues long. The V gene's germline CDR1 is SNHLY and CDR2 FYNNEI. With V trimmed by 5 bases and J by 3 bases, 13 bases remained unmatched. The CDR3 loop reads CASSPEEGGRADTGELFF. The CDR3 DNA reads TGTGCCAGCAGTCCCGAGGAGGGCGGGAGGGCCGACACCGGGGAGCTGTTTTTT.

The rearrangement uses TRBV28 and TRBJ1-5; D not certain. This CDR3 is 15 amino acids long. The V gene lost 6 bases and the J gene lost 0 bases, with 12 bases spanning the gap. Germline loops: CDR1 MDHEN, CDR2 SYDVKM. For the CDR3, the DNA is TGTGCCAGCAGGGGGAGATCTTATAGCAATCAGCCCCAGCATTTT. It yields the protein CASRGRSYSNQPQHF.

The chain has TRBV10-1 and TRBJ2-7; tentatively, D is TRBD2 (6 bases). CDR3 length: 16 residues. V lost 3 bases and J 0 bases, leaving 15 bases between the germline ends. Per the germline V gene, CDR1 is WNHNN and CDR2 is SYGVQD (reference sequence). The CDR3 nucleotides are TGCGCCAGCAGTGATCAGGAGGGCCCAAACTCCTACGAGCAGTACTTC. Its translation is CASSDQEGPNSYEQYF.

This clone was recorded only once. V gene TRBV5-1 combines with J gene TRBJ2-3; no firm D call. CDR1 and CDR2 from the germline V gene are SGHRS and YFSETQ. The CDR3 sequence is 14 residues long. V shed 1 base and J shed 4 bases, with 10 bases lying between them. The DNA of the CDR3 is TGCGCCAGCAGCTTGAAAGAAGTGGCAGATACGCAGTATTTT. Its protein is CASSLKEVADTQYF.

This chain joins TRBV3-1 (or the pseudogene TRBV3-2) and TRBJ1-2; D might be TRBD1 (6 bases). Germline V gene sequence: CDR1 LGHDT, CDR2 YNNKEL (reference sequence). V lost 4 bases, J lost 1 base, and 13 bases lay in between. This CDR3 contains 15 residues. The chain's CDR3 is CASSLPGVVNYGYTF. CDR3 DNA: TGTGCCAGCAGCCTCCCAGGGGTTGTTAACTATGGCTACACCTTC.

This clone was picked up one time. This chain connects TRBV5-4 to TRBJ1-2, with D unclear. Between the trimmed V and J ends, which lost 4 bases and 4 bases, there was a span of 11 bases. CDR1 and CDR2 (germline): SGHNT, YYREEE (reference sequence). CDR3 length: 13 residues. CDR3 sequence: CASSAEATYGYTF. The DNA of the CDR3 is TGTGCCAGCAGCGCCGAGGCTACCTATGGCTACACCTTC.

The chain carries TRBV3-1 (or the pseudogene TRBV3-2) and TRBJ2-1; 12 nucleotides match TRBD2. The germline gives CDR1 LGHDT, CDR2 YNNKEL (reference sequence). The CDR3 has 17 residues. The V and J ends lost 1 base and 8 bases, in that order; junction bases with no gene match: 9. CDR3 DNA: TGTGCCAGCAGCCAAGGGAAGACTAGCGGGAGTTGTTATGAGCAGTTCTTC. Its protein is CASSQGKTSGSCYEQFF.

The sample holds a few counts of this clone. The V and J genes are TRBV11-3 and TRBJ1-1, with D possibly TRBD1 on 5 matching bases. From germline, CDR1 is SGHNT and CDR2 YENEEA. V dropped 5 bases and J dropped 6 bases, with 16 bases sitting between them. CDR3 length: 14 residues. This CDR3 is CASSRRGDGAEAFF. In nucleotides, the CDR3 is TGTGCCAGCAGCCGACGCGGGGACGGCGCTGAAGCTTTCTTT.

The CDR3 loop reads CASSLGWLAGQETQYF. CDR3 nucleotides: TGTGCCAGCAGCTTAGGTTGGCTAGCGGGCCAAGAGACCCAGTACTTC. The chain employs TRBV7-2 and TRBJ2-5, with 8 bases fitting TRBD2. The germline gives CDR1 SGHTA, CDR2 FQGNSA. The CDR3 totals 16 residues. After removal of 1 base from V and 1 base from J, the junction contained 5 bases not matched to a gene. The variable domain in full, completed from reference TRBV7-2 and TRBJ2-5, reads GAGVSQSPSNKVTEKGKDVELRCDPISGHTALYWYRQSLGQGLEFLIYFQGNSAPDKSGLPSDRFSAERTGGSVSTLTIQRTQQEDSAVYLCASSLGWLAGQETQYFGPGTRLLVL.

This clone appeared a single time. The rearrangement links TRBV12-3 or TRBV12-4 to TRBJ2-5, with D possibly being TRBD2 (5 bases). CDR3 size: 13 residues. The V end lost 4 bases, the J end lost 0 bases, and 6 bases lay between the germline ends. The CDR3 nucleotides are TGTGCCAGCAGTTCCGGGAACCAAGAGACCCAGTACTTC. Residues: CASSSGNQETQYF.

The rearrangement links TRBV6-5 to TRBJ1-1; D call uncertain. The CDR3 spans 14 residues. CDR1 and CDR2 (germline): MNHEY, SVGAGI. Trimming removed 0 bases at V and 4 bases at J, with 9 bases between. The DNA of the CDR3 is TGTGCCAGCAGTTACTCGAGGGTTGCCACTGAAGCTTTCTTT. Protein sequence: CASSYSRVATEAFF.

This clone was seen just once. The V and J genes are TRBV10-2 and TRBJ2-7; the match to TRBD2 covers 7 bases. The CDR3 contains 13 residues. V was pared by 10 bases and J by 3 bases, with 9 bases of the junction left unmatched. From germline, CDR1 is WSHSY and CDR2 SAAADI. CDR3 loop: CATLQAGDYEQYV. The DNA of the CDR3 is TGCGCCACCCTGCAGGCGGGGGACTACGAGCAGTACGTC.

The chain is built from TRBV19 and TRBJ2-3, with D unresolved. The CDR3 contains 13 residues. Trimming took off 4 bases at V and 4 bases at J, with 9 bases between the two ends. Germline V gene lookup returns CDR1 LNHDA and CDR2 SQIVND (reference sequence). The CDR3 DNA reads as TGTGCCAGTAGTAAACGGGCCGCAGATACGCAGTATTTT. Its protein is CASSKRAADTQYF.

The chain combines TRBV27 with TRBJ1-5, with D possibly matching TRBD1 (6 bases). The V end lost 8 bases, the J end lost 0 bases, and 11 bases lay between the germline ends. The germline V gene encodes CDR1 MNHEY and CDR2 SMNVEV (reference sequence). CDR3 length equals 14 residues. The CDR3 sequence is CASWTASSNQPQHF. CDR3 nucleotide sequence: TGTGCCAGCTGGACAGCCTCTAGCAATCAGCCCCAGCATTTT.

The sample holds a few counts of this clone. V is TRBV4-1 and J is TRBJ2-2, with 9 bases aligning to TRBD2. The CDR3 covers 15 residues. CDR1 and CDR2 from the germline V gene are MGHRA and YSYEKL. Unmatched junction bases numbered 2, after V lost 1 base and J lost 5 bases. For the CDR3, the DNA is TGCGCCAGCAGCCAAGTGCGGGAGGGAACCGGGGAGCTGTTTTTT. Its protein product is CASSQVREGTGELFF.

This chain links TRBV6-5 with TRBJ2-1; D uncertain. With 6 bases removed from V and 9 bases from J, the gap between germline ends came to 18 bases. The CDR3 is 14 residues long. Germline V gene data show CDR1 as MNHEY and CDR2 as SVGAGI. The CDR3 bases are TGTGCCAGCAGAAGGGCCCTTTTAAGAGCTGAGCAGTTCTTC. Protein product: CASRRALLRAEQFF.

This clone was detected once. The V gene is TRBV19, the J gene TRBJ1-4, with 8 bases fitting TRBD1. Germline trimming cut 6 bases from V and 2 bases from J; bases unmatched to any gene: 5. Germline V gene lookup returns CDR1 LNHDA and CDR2 SQIVND (reference sequence). The CDR3 covers 15 residues. CDR3 sequence (DNA): TGTGCCAGTAGCCACCCAGGGGGCACTAATGAAAAACTGTTTTTT. This gives the protein CASSHPGGTNEKLFF.

This clone appeared once. This rearrangement joins TRBV24-1 to TRBJ2-3, with a possible D match to TRBD2 (6 bases). This CDR3 comprises 15 residues. Germline assignment: CDR1 KGHDR and CDR2 SFDVKD. The V gene lost 2 bases and the J gene lost 2 bases, with 10 bases spanning the gap. CDR3 coding DNA: TGTGCCACCAGTGATTCCGGGACTCCCACAGATACGCAGTATTTT. This encodes CATSDSGTPTDTQYF.

The sample holds one count of this clone. The rearrangement links TRBV4-1 to TRBJ1-2; no clear D. The germline V and J ends were trimmed by 0 bases and 3 bases, with 17 bases remaining between them. The CDR3 extends over 17 amino acids. Germline-derived CDR1 and CDR2 are MGHRA and YSYEKL. The CDR3 coding sequence is TGCGCCAGCAGCCAAGATTGGCCAGGACGCTCCCACTATGGCTACACCTTC. This sequence encodes CASSQDWPGRSHYGYTF.

This chain uses TRBV11-2 with TRBJ1-2, with D perhaps TRBD1 (5 bases). This CDR3 has 15 residues. The germline V and J ends were trimmed by 2 bases and 7 bases, with 17 bases remaining between them. Germline V CDR1 and CDR2: SGHAT, FQNNGV. CDR3 loop: CASSLSEGMLSGYTF. The CDR3, as DNA: TGTGCCAGCAGCTTAAGTGAGGGGATGTTATCTGGCTACACCTTC.

The chain combines TRBV6-1 with TRBJ1-5, with D tentatively TRBD1 (6 bases). Germline assignment: CDR1 MNHNS and CDR2 SASEGT. The CDR3 is 16 residues long. Trimming shortened V by 0 bases and J by 5 bases, and 14 bases separated the two germline ends. In DNA, the CDR3 is TGTGCCAGCAGTGAAGCAGGGGGACCGTTGGATCAGCCCCAGCATTTT. Its translation: CASSEAGGPLDQPQHF.